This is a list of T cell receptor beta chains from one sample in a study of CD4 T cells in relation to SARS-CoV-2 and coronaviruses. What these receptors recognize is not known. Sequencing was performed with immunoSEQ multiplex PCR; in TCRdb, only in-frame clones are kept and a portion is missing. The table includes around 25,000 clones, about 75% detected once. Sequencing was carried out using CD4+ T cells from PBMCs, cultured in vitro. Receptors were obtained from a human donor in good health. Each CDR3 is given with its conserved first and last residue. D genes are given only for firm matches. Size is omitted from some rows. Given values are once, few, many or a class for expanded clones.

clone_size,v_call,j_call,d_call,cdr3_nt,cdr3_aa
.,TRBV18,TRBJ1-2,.,TGTGCCAGCTCCCCAGGGGACTATGGCTACACCTTC,CASSPGDYGYTF
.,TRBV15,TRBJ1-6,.,TGTGCCACCAGCAGACCCAATTCACCCCTCCACTTT,CATSRPNSPLHF
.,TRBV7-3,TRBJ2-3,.,TGTGCCAGCAGCACACAAACAGATACGCAGTATTTT,CASSTQTDTQYF
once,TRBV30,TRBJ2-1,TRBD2,TGTGCCTGGAGTGGAGGGACTAAAACCCGGGAATCCTACAATGAGCAGTTCTTC,CAWSGGTKTRESYNEQFF
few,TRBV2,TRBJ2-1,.,TGTGCCAGCACCCCGGGTCGGGACAATGAGCAGTTCTTC,CASTPGRDNEQFF
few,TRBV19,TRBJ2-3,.,TGTGCCAGTAGTATTGAACGCACGCAGTATTTT,CASSIERTQYF
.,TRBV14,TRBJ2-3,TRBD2,TGTGCCAGCAGCCCATGGACTAGCGGGAACCCTACAGATACGCAGTATTTT,CASSPWTSGNPTDTQYF
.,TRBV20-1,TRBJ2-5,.,TGCAGTGGGTGGCGCCAAGAGACCCAGTACTTC,CSGWRQETQYF
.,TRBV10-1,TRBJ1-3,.,TGCGCCAGCAAAGACTCTGGAAACACCATATATTTT,CASKDSGNTIYF
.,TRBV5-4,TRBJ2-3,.,TGTGCCAGCAGCTTGGGAGATGGTACGCAGTATTTT,CASSLGDGTQYF
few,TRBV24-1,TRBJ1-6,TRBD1,TGTGCCACCAGTGCCGCAGGGGGCCCCCTCCACTTT,CATSAAGGPLHF
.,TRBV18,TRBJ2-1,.,TGTGCCAGCTCACCACGAATTGCACGGAGTGGATTCGATGAGCAGTTCTTC,CASSPRIARSGFDEQFF
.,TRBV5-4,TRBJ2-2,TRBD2,TGTGCCAGCAGCTGGGGACTAGCGGGAGACACCGGGGAGCTGTTTTTT,CASSWGLAGDTGELFF
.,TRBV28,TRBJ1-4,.,TGTGCCAGCACCCAGGGCGGGGTCGGTAATGAAAAACTGTTTTTT,CASTQGGVGNEKLFF
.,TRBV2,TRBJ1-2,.,TGTGCCAGCAGTGAAACTAACTATGGCTACACCTTC,CASSETNYGYTF
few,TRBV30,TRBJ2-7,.,TGTGCCGGGAAGAAGGGGGACCCATCCTACGAGCAGTACTTC,CAGKKGDPSYEQYF
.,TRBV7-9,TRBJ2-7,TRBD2,TGTGCCAGCAGCACCTTGTTTCAATTTATGCCGGGACTAGCGGGAGCACCCCACGAGCAGTACTTC,CASSTLFQFMPGLAGAPHEQYF
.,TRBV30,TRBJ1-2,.,TGTGCCTGGAGCGTCAGTTGGGCAGCGGAAGCTAACTATGGCTACACCTTC,CAWSVSWAAEANYGYTF
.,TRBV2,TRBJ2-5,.,TGTGCCAGCAGTGGGAGCAGGGGAGAGACCCAGTACTTC,CASSGSRGETQYF
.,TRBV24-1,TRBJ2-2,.,TGTGCCACCAGTGATTCTTTTTTCCCCGGGGAGCTGTTTTTT,CATSDSFFPGELFF
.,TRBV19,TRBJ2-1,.,TGTGCCAGTAGTCCTTTCCTCGAAAGCTACAATGAGCAGTTCTTC,CASSPFLESYNEQFF
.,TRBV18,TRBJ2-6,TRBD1,TGTGCCAGCTCACCTGACAGGGCTGGGGCCAACGTCCTGACTTTC,CASSPDRAGANVLTF
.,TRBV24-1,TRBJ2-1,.,TGTGCCACCAGTGATACGGGGGAGCAGTTCTTC,CATSDTGEQFF
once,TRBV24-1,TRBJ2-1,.,TGTGCTACCGGTGGGGCTAACTCCTACAATGAGCAGTTCTTC,CATGGANSYNEQFF
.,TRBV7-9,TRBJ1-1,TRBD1,TGTGCCAGCAGCCCCCCAGGACAGGTCGGGTTGAACACTGAAGCTTTCTTT,CASSPPGQVGLNTEAFF
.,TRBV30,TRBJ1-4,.,TGTGCCTGGAACCAGGGCAGGACCCCAACTAATGAAAAACTGTTTTTT,CAWNQGRTPTNEKLFF
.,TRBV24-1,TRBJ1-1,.,TGTGCCACCAGTGCCGGACAGTCGGCTGAAGCTTTCTTT,CATSAGQSAEAFF
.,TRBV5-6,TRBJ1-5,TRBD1,TGTGCCAGCAGCTCTAACAGGGGATGGCAGCCCCAGCATTTT,CASSSNRGWQPQHF
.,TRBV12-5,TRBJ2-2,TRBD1,TGTGCTAGTGGTTTGGTACTAGCAGGGGGCTTGACCGGGGAGCTGTTTTTT,CASGLVLAGGLTGELFF
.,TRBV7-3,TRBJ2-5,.,TGTGCCAGCAGCTCGCAGGGAGGCGGGTTAGGAGAGACCCAGTACTTC,CASSSQGGGLGETQYF
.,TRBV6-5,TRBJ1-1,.,TGTGCCAGCAACAGTAACACTGAAGCTTTCTTT,CASNSNTEAFF
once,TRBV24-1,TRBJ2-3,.,TGTGCCACCAGTGCTCGGGACGGCGCCACAGATACGCAGTATTTT,CATSARDGATDTQYF
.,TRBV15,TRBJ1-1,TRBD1,TGTGCCACCAGCACCCTGGGGACAGGGGTTTATTGCACTGAAGCTTTCTTT,CATSTLGTGVYCTEAFF
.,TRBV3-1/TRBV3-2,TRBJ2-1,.,TGTGCCAGCAGCCAATACAGGGACAACAACAATGAGCAGTTCTTC,CASSQYRDNNNEQFF
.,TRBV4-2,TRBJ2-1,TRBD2,TGTGCCAGCAGCCAAGAAAGTCGGCTAGCGGGAGGGCCTTTAGGGAATGAGCAGTTCTTC,CASSQESRLAGGPLGNEQFF
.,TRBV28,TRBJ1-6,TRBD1,TGTGCCAGCGACTGGAACAGGGGGCGATCACCCCTCCACTTT,CASDWNRGRSPLHF
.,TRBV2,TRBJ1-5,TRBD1,TGTGCCAGCAGCCCGGACAGGGCGGGCAATCAGCCCCAGCATTTT,CASSPDRAGNQPQHF
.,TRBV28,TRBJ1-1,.,TGTGCCAGCAGGTCCATGAACACTGAAGCTTTCTTT,CASRSMNTEAFF
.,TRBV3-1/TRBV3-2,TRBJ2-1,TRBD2,TGTGCCAGCAGCTTAGGGGGTAGCGGGACCCACAATGAGCAGTTCTTC,CASSLGGSGTHNEQFF
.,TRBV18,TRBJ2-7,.,TGTGCCAGCTCCCTTGACCCTGGACAGTCCTACGAGCAGTACTTC,CASSLDPGQSYEQYF